Below are 19 T cell receptor beta chains sequenced from a single sample in a study of siplizumab effects on memory and regulatory T cells. TCRdb's table, derived via immunoSEQ multiplex PCR, lists solely in-frame clones and lacks some. The sample holds about 100,000 clones, around 95% seen once. The sequenced sample consisted of Tregs sorted from blood. The receptors come from a human donor in good health.

The chain combines TRBV5-1 with TRBJ2-7, with TRBD1 matching over 10 bases. The ends lost 1 base at V and 5 bases at J; junction bases unmatched: 9. The CDR3 is made up of 16 amino acids. Germline V lookup: CDR1 SGHRS, CDR2 YFSETQ. CDR3 nucleotides: TGCGCCAGCAGCTTGACGGGACAGGGGAACTTCCACGAGCAGTACTTC. It specifies CASSLTGQGNFHEQYF.

V usage is TRBV30 and J usage is TRBJ2-7, with 8 bases lining up with TRBD1. V shed 4 bases, J shed 3 bases, and the junction held 11 bases outside the gene matches. Per the germline V gene, CDR1 is GTSNPN and CDR2 is SVGIG (reference sequence). This CDR3 comprises 15 residues. The CDR3 region has the DNA TGTGCCTGGACCCTCTCTGGGACAGGACTCTACGAGCAGTACTTC. Protein: CAWTLSGTGLYEQYF.

The V gene is TRBV10-3, the J gene TRBJ1-5; TRBD1 aligns across 10 bases. Germline-derived CDR1 and CDR2 are ENHRY and SYGVKD. The CDR3 spans 14 residues. With V trimmed by 8 bases and J by 6 bases, 7 bases remained unmatched. In DNA form, the CDR3 reads TGTGCCATCTCCCTGGGACAGGGGAGTCAGCCCCAGCATTTT. Its protein product is CAISLGQGSQPQHF.

The chain links TRBV28 to TRBJ1-5; D call uncertain. V was cut by 2 bases and J by 3 bases, with 8 bases left in between. Germline loops: CDR1 MDHEN, CDR2 SYDVKM. This CDR3 spans 14 amino acids. CDR3 DNA: TGTGCCAGCAGTTTAAGCGGTTACAATCAGCCCCAGCATTTT. Translated: CASSLSGYNQPQHF.

This chain joins TRBV28 and TRBJ1-1; no definite D call. V was cut by 3 bases and J by 2 bases, with 10 bases left in between. This CDR3 region has 14 residues. The V gene's germline CDR1 is MDHEN and CDR2 SYDVKM. In DNA, the CDR3 is TGTGCCAGCAGTTTGTGGGAGGGTAACACTGAAGCTTTCTTT. It encodes CASSLWEGNTEAFF.

This chain uses TRBV11-2 with TRBJ2-1, with D perhaps matching TRBD1 or TRBD2 (5 bases each). Germline loops: CDR1 SGHAT, CDR2 FQNNGV. The CDR3 runs to 15 residues. The V gene lost 5 bases and the J gene lost 0 bases, with 11 bases spanning the gap. CDR3 amino acids: CASSGSGTSYNEQFF. In DNA form, the CDR3 reads TGTGCCAGCAGCGGTTCGGGGACCTCCTACAATGAGCAGTTCTTC.

V is TRBV15 and J is TRBJ1-2; D is possibly TRBD1 (5 bases). CDR3 length: 15 residues. Germline values: CDR1 LNHNV, CDR2 YYDKDF (reference sequence). Trimming took 1 base from V and 4 from J, leaving 13 bases between them. CDR3 in amino acids: CATSRARSRGYGYTF. DNA for the CDR3: TGTGCCACCAGCAGAGCTCGATCGAGGGGCTATGGCTACACCTTC.

The CDR3 DNA is TGTGCCAGCAGTTCAGGACAGATGAATGAAAAACTGTTTTTT. This gives the protein CASSSGQMNEKLFF. The chain uses TRBV28 and TRBJ1-4; TRBD1 might be the D (6 bases). V lost 4 bases to trimming and J lost 5 bases, with 11 bases between them. The CDR3 totals 14 residues. Germline V CDR1 and CDR2: MDHEN, SYDVKM.

The rearrangement links TRBV6-5 to TRBJ1-2; 8 nucleotides line up with TRBD1. The CDR3 is 12 residues long. CDR1 and CDR2 (germline): MNHEY, SVGAGI. With 7 bases clipped from V and 13 bases from J, the junction kept 11 bases outside the gene matches. As DNA, the CDR3 is TGTGCCAGCAACGAACCCGGGACAGGAATCACCTTC. This sequence encodes CASNEPGTGITF.

The chain joins TRBV14 to TRBJ2-7; perhaps TRBD2 as D (5 bases). Trimming cost V 4 bases and J 4 bases, with 14 bases left between them. Germline CDR1 SGHDN, CDR2 FVKESK. The CDR3 covers 14 residues. CDR3 amino acids: CASSPLGNRYEQYF. The DNA for the CDR3 is TGTGCCAGCAGCCCCCTCGGGAATCGATACGAGCAGTACTTC.

The genes are TRBV19 and TRBJ1-5; D might be TRBD1 (5 bases). Trimming removed 8 bases at V and 7 bases at J, with 15 bases between. The germline V gene encodes CDR1 LNHDA and CDR2 SQIVND (reference sequence). The CDR3 extends over 13 amino acids. CDR3 in DNA: TGTGCCAGTTGGATGGGGCCGGGGCAGCCCCAGCATTTT. It codes for CASWMGPGQPQHF.

The chain uses TRBV7-6 and TRBJ2-3; D ambiguous. The V end was cut by 3 bases, the J end by 4 bases, with 14 bases between. The CDR3 loop spans 15 amino acids. Germline loops: CDR1 SGHVS, CDR2 FNYEAQ. CDR3 nucleotides: TGTGCCAGCAGCTTCCAGCTAAGTATGGCAGATACGCAGTATTTT. Protein product: CASSFQLSMADTQYF.

The chain carries TRBV7-9 and TRBJ1-1; D is unclear. This CDR3 is 13 amino acids long. V was trimmed by 3 bases and J by 6 bases, leaving 11 bases between them. CDR1 and CDR2 from the germline V gene are SEHNR and FQNEAQ (reference sequence). CDR3 residues: CASSFPESPEAFF. The CDR3 region has the DNA TGTGCCAGCAGCTTTCCGGAGAGTCCTGAAGCTTTCTTT.

V gene TRBV18 combines with J gene TRBJ2-1; TRBD2 aligns across 13 bases. The CDR3 sequence is 18 residues long. Looked up from germline, CDR1 is KGHSH and CDR2 is LQKENI. V trimming: 3 bases; J trimming: 10 bases; junction bases outside the gene matches: 15. CDR3 sequence: CASSPRTPGTSGDREQFF. The CDR3 region has the DNA TGTGCCAGCTCACCGCGGACACCTGGGACTAGCGGGGACAGGGAGCAGTTCTTC. Full variable domain (remainder filled in from reference TRBV18 and TRBJ2-1): NAGVMQNPRHLVRRRGQEARLRCSPMKGHSHVYWYRQLPEEGLKFMVYLQKENIIDESGMPKERFSAEFPKEGPSILRIQQVVRGDSAAYFCASSPRTPGTSGDREQFFGPGTRLTVL.

This rearrangement joins TRBV9 to TRBJ2-1; no reliable D call. The CDR3 spans 15 residues. V shed 0 bases and J shed 4 bases, with 11 bases lying between them. CDR1 is SGDLS, CDR2 YYNGEE, per germline. CDR3 in amino acids: CASSVAGSPYNEQFF. The CDR3 DNA sequence: TGTGCCAGCAGCGTAGCTGGCTCTCCGTACAATGAGCAGTTCTTC.

The chain recombines TRBV9 with TRBJ2-3, with D possibly called TRBD1 or TRBD2 (5 bases each). The V end lost 6 bases, the J end lost 6 bases, and 14 bases lay between the germline ends. Per the germline V gene, CDR1 is SGDLS and CDR2 is YYNGEE. The CDR3 totals 13 residues. The CDR3 region is CASTGGWGDTQYF. In DNA, the CDR3 is TGTGCCAGCACCGGAGGTTGGGGGGATACGCAGTATTTT.

This chain connects TRBV28 to TRBJ2-3; 9 nucleotides match TRBD2. The V gene's germline CDR1 is MDHEN and CDR2 SYDVKM. V gave up 5 bases and J gave up 6 bases; unmatched junction bases: 18. The CDR3 is 18 residues long. CDR3 sequence (DNA): TGTGCCAGCAGTGGGTTATGGGGTCTAGCGGGGTCCGTCGATACGCAGTATTTT. This translates into CASSGLWGLAGSVDTQYF.

J is TRBJ2-7 and V is TRBV28; D might be TRBD1 (6 bases). CDR3 length equals 14 residues. The V end lost 7 bases, the J end lost 1 base, and 14 bases lay between the germline ends. Germline lookup yields CDR1 MDHEN and CDR2 SYDVKM. The CDR3 DNA sequence: TGTGCCAGCACCCAACCCGGACAGTCCTACGAGCAGTACTTC. Amino acids: CASTQPGQSYEQYF.

The chain uses TRBV21-1 and TRBJ2-7; the table's D call TRBD1 went unverified against the DNA. TRBV21-1 counts as a pseudogene. This CDR3 contains 14 residues. In nucleotides, the CDR3 is TGTGCCAGCAGCGCGACCGGGACAGAGTACGAGCAGTACTTC. Translated: CASSATGTEYEQYF.